The next 26 T cell receptor beta chains were all read from a single sample in a study of OX40 agonist ivuxolimab in advanced cancers. Clones were read by immunoSEQ multiplex PCR, and TCRdb kept only the in-frame ones, dropping some. This sample yields 55,000 to 75,000 clones, of which around four fifths are seen a single time; 11% belongs to the top ten. The sample here was CD4+ or CD8+ T cells sorted from blood, taken in a trial of the OX40 agonist ivuxolimab. All receptors come from an adult with an advanced solid tumor such as melanoma, head and neck, liver or kidney cancer.

J is TRBJ2-3 and V is TRBV9; TRBD2 aligns across 12 bases. Germline CDR1 reads SGDLS; CDR2 reads YYNGEE. J was trimmed by 6 bases and V by 2 bases; bases with no gene match: 1. The CDR3 totals 14 residues. CDR3 sequence (DNA): TGTGCCAGCAGCGTGCTAGCGGGGGGGGATACGCAGTATTTT. Encoded protein: CASSVLAGGDTQYF.

The chain couples TRBV6-1 to TRBJ1-1; D not resolved. This CDR3 spans 13 amino acids. Trimming pared 2 bases from V and 8 bases from J, leaving 12 bases between. The germline V gene has CDR1 MNHNS and CDR2 SASEGT. The CDR3 bases are TGTGCCAGCAGTGAATCCGGACGGTCGGAAGCTTTCTTT. Its protein is CASSESGRSEAFF.

The V gene is TRBV2, the J gene TRBJ2-2; a weak D match, TRBD2 (5 bases). Germline loops: CDR1 SNHLY, CDR2 FYNNEI. Trimming left V 3 bases short and J 3 bases short, with 14 bases between. The CDR3 has 16 amino acids. The CDR3 DNA sequence: TGTGCCAGCAGTGACGCAACTAGAAGGGACACCGGGGAGCTGTTTTTT. Protein: CASSDATRRDTGELFF.

The chain links TRBV5-4 to TRBJ1-1, with a weak D call TRBD1 (6 bases). The ends were cut back, 3 bases at V and 4 bases at J, with 16 bases in the middle. This CDR3 comprises 15 residues. Germline V gene sequence: CDR1 SGHNT, CDR2 YYREEE (reference sequence). CDR3 protein: CASSSGAGGGTEAFF. Here the CDR3 DNA reads TGTGCCAGCAGCTCAGGGGCGGGGGGTGGCACTGAAGCTTTCTTT.

The genes are TRBV2 and TRBJ1-5, with unresolved D. V was cut by 2 bases and J by 7 bases, with 12 bases left in between. This CDR3 contains 14 residues. Germline V gene data show CDR1 as SNHLY and CDR2 as FYNNEI. The CDR3 region has the DNA TGTGCCAGCAGTGAATCGAGCAACTACCAGCCCCAGCATTTT. Translation: CASSESSNYQPQHF. The full variable domain, rest sourced from reference TRBV2 and TRBJ1-5, is EPEVTQTPSHQVTQMGQEVILRCVPISNHLYFYWYRQILGQKVEFLVSFYNNEISEKSEIFDDQFSVERPDGSNFTLKIRSTKLEDSAMYFCASSESSNYQPQHFGDGTRLSIL.

The chain combines TRBV28 with TRBJ1-4; 9 bases fit TRBD1. Per the germline V gene, CDR1 is MDHEN and CDR2 is SYDVKM. Losses at the gene ends were 2 bases for V and 5 bases for J; bases not matched to a gene: 6. This CDR3 region has 16 residues. The CDR3 loop reads CASSLSAGQGNEKLFF. The DNA for the CDR3 is TGTGCCAGCAGTTTAAGCGCCGGACAGGGGAATGAAAAACTGTTTTTT.

Notes on this clone: Additional DNA sequences in this sample encode the identical CDR3. The chain employs TRBV5-1 and TRBJ1-1; D remains ambiguous. V lost 0 bases, J lost 1 base, and 4 bases lay in between. The CDR3 extends over 13 amino acids. Germline values: CDR1 SGHRS, CDR2 YFSETQ. CDR3 coding DNA: TGCGCCAGCAGCTTGGCGGGGAACACTGAAGCTTTCTTT. Translation gives CASSLAGNTEAFF.

This clone was seen only a few times. The rearrangement uses TRBV6-5 and TRBJ2-1; weak D call: TRBD1 (6 bases). Trimming stripped 6 bases from V and 5 bases from J, with 11 bases between. The CDR3 extends over 13 amino acids. CDR1 MNHEY and CDR2 SVGAGI come from the germline V gene. DNA of the CDR3: TGTGCCAGCAGCGGACAGCCCCACAATGAGCAGTTCTTC. Amino acid sequence: CASSGQPHNEQFF.

The chain combines TRBV10-3 with TRBJ1-6, with D hard to call. Germline V gives CDR1 ENHRY, CDR2 SYGVKD. The CDR3 is made up of 16 amino acids. The ends were cut back, 5 bases at V and 2 bases at J, with 13 bases in the middle. CDR3 nucleotide sequence: TGTGCCATCAGTCCGGACGTAAACGCCTATAATTCACCCCTCCACTTT. Protein sequence: CAISPDVNAYNSPLHF.

This chain links TRBV4-1 with TRBJ2-3, with TRBD2 identical over 9 bases. Per germline, CDR1 MGHRA and CDR2 YSYEKL. The CDR3 has 19 residues. V shed 0 bases and J 2 bases; nucleotides not matched to a gene: 12. Written as DNA, the CDR3 is TGCGCCAGCAGCCAAGATCTTTGGGGTAGCGGGGGAGCCACAGATACGCAGTATTTT. Its translation is CASSQDLWGSGGATDTQYF.

This clone was found once. The chain joins TRBV7-2 to TRBJ1-2; no clear D. Germline values: CDR1 SGHTA, CDR2 FQGNSA. This CDR3 is built from 14 residues. V was pared by 8 bases and J by 2 bases, with 15 bases between. The DNA of the CDR3 is TGTGCCAGCCGGGCGCGCACTCTCAACTATGGCTACACCTTC. This codes for CASRARTLNYGYTF.

This chain uses TRBV19 with TRBJ1-5; D is perhaps TRBD1 (5 bases). Between the trimmed V and J ends, which lost 6 bases and 11 bases, there was a span of 20 bases. The V gene's germline CDR1 is LNHDA and CDR2 SQIVND (reference sequence). This CDR3 spans 14 amino acids. CDR3 in DNA: TGTGCCAGTAGGGGGGACCGCCTGGAGGAGGCCCAGCATTTT. Translated: CASRGDRLEEAQHF. Together with reference TRBV19 and TRBJ1-5, the CDR3 gives the full variable domain: DGGITQSPKYLFRKEGQNVTLSCEQNLNHDAMYWYRQDPGQGLRLIYYSQIVNDFQKGDIAEGYSVSREKKESFPLTVTSAQKNPTAFYLCASRGDRLEEAQHFGDGTRLSIL.

The chain carries TRBV19 and TRBJ1-1; D ambiguous. Germline loops: CDR1 LNHDA, CDR2 SQIVND (reference sequence). V was pared by 7 bases and J by 5 bases, with 11 bases between. This CDR3 has 12 amino acids. As DNA, the CDR3 is TGTGCCAGTATACGAGGTGAGACTGAAGCTTTCTTT. The encoded protein is CASIRGETEAFF.

In DNA form, the CDR3 reads TGTGCCAGCACTGGACTAGCGGGCGGCCAAGAGACCCAGTACTTC. Encoded protein: CASTGLAGGQETQYF. The V and J genes are TRBV6-1 and TRBJ2-5; 11 nucleotides match TRBD2. CDR3 length: 15 amino acids. Germline V gene data show CDR1 as MNHNS and CDR2 as SASEGT. V dropped 7 bases and J dropped 1; count of bases not matched to a gene: 5.

V and J are TRBV5-1 and TRBJ1-3, with a tentative D call TRBD1 (6 bases). Germline-derived CDR1 and CDR2 are SGHRS and YFSETQ. V was cut by 5 bases and J by 2 bases, with 11 bases left in between. The CDR3 has 14 amino acids. The CDR3 DNA sequence: TGCGCCAGCAGATCCACAGGGCCTGGAAACACCATATATTTT. Translation: CASRSTGPGNTIYF.

In nucleotides, the CDR3 is TGTGCCAGCAGCCAAGGACAGGGTTCCCCTCGTGCCTATGGCTACACCTTC. It is translated as CASSQGQGSPRAYGYTF. The V and J genes are TRBV4-2 and TRBJ1-2; 7 bases map to TRBD1. With V trimmed by 1 base and J by 4 bases, 12 bases remained unmatched. The germline V gene encodes CDR1 LGHNA and CDR2 YNFKEQ. The CDR3 is 17 amino acids.

The V and J genes are TRBV27 and TRBJ1-5; D not resolved. The germline CDR1 and CDR2 sequences are MNHEY and SMNVEV (reference sequence). This CDR3 spans 14 amino acids. Trimming removed 5 bases at V and 6 bases at J, with 14 bases between. The CDR3 sequence: CASSIQDGSQPQHF. CDR3 coding DNA: TGTGCCAGCAGTATCCAGGACGGAAGTCAGCCCCAGCATTTT.

This clone was detected once. This sequence joins TRBV28 and TRBJ2-5, with 13 bases that match TRBD2. Germline V gene lookup returns CDR1 MDHEN and CDR2 SYDVKM. The CDR3 is 20 residues long. The V segment lost 6 bases and the J segment 2 bases; nucleotides outside the gene matches: 18. CDR3 protein: CASSPITSGTSGGGQETQYF. CDR3 sequence (DNA): TGTGCCAGCAGCCCTATTACCTCCGGTACTAGCGGGGGGGGGCAAGAGACCCAGTACTTC.

The J gene is TRBJ1-4, the V gene TRBV6-1; D perhaps matches TRBD1 (6 bases). Germline CDR1 is MNHNS and CDR2 is SASEGT. The CDR3 consists of 14 residues. Trimming removed 11 bases at V and 5 bases at J, with 18 bases between. As DNA, the CDR3 is TGTGCCGGAGGCCAACAGGGAAAAAATGAAAAACTGTTTTTT. Protein product: CAGGQQGKNEKLFF.

This chain uses TRBV28 with TRBJ1-5; D gene ambiguous. V lost 6 bases to trimming and J lost 13 bases, with 13 bases between them. CDR3 length: 11 amino acids. The germline V gene encodes CDR1 MDHEN and CDR2 SYDVKM. Written as DNA, the CDR3 is TGTGCCAGCAGCCCCCCGGGCCCTCAGCATTTT. This codes for CASSPPGPQHF. Supplemented by reference TRBV28 and TRBJ1-5, the full variable domain reads DVKVTQSSRYLVKRTGEKVFLECVQDMDHENMFWYRQDPGLGLRLIYFSYDVKMKEKGDIPEGYSVSREKKERFSLILESASTNQTSMYLCASSPPGPQHFGDGTRLSIL.

This clone was detected many times. The chain recombines TRBV7-9 with TRBJ1-1; no reliable D call. With 1 base removed from V and 4 bases from J, the gap between germline ends came to 10 bases. There are 14 residues in the CDR3. CDR1 and CDR2 from the germline V gene are SEHNR and FQNEAQ (reference sequence). CDR3 bases: TGTGCCAGCAGCTTAGAAGCGGGAAGCACTGAAGCTTTCTTT. It encodes CASSLEAGSTEAFF.

Only one count was recorded for this clone. V gene TRBV5-1 combines with J gene TRBJ2-3, with no clear D. Trimming removed 0 bases from V and 2 bases from J, with 4 bases in between. Per the germline V gene, CDR1 is SGHRS and CDR2 is YFSETQ. The CDR3 sequence is 13 residues long. The CDR3 region is CASSLGITDTQYF. In nucleotides, the CDR3 is TGCGCCAGCAGCTTGGGGATCACAGATACGCAGTATTTT.

The J gene is TRBJ2-5, the V gene TRBV7-2; D is possibly TRBD1 (5 bases). From germline, CDR1 is SGHTA and CDR2 FQGNSA. This CDR3 is built from 14 residues. The V and J ends lost 3 bases and 1 base respectively, with 9 bases between them. CDR3 protein: CASSFLDSQETQYF. The CDR3, as DNA: TGTGCCAGCAGCTTCCTAGACAGCCAAGAGACCCAGTACTTC.

The gene calls are TRBV5-1 and TRBJ1-5; 8 bases are a match to TRBD1. The length of the CDR3 is 21 residues. Germline CDR1 SGHRS, CDR2 YFSETQ. The V gene end was trimmed by 4 bases and the J gene end by 12 bases; junction bases not matched to a gene: 33. The CDR3 DNA is TGCGCCAGCAGCACCCACCCGGTACAAGACAGGGGATACAGAAACGCCCTTTTCCAGCATTTT. This encodes CASSTHPVQDRGYRNALFQHF.

The chain recombines TRBV7-2 with TRBJ2-5, with D perhaps TRBD1 (6 bases). V lost 4 bases to trimming and J lost 1 base, with 16 bases between them. The germline gives CDR1 SGHTA, CDR2 FQGNSA. This CDR3 comprises 16 residues. The CDR3 coding sequence is TGTGCCAGCAGCTCTAGTCCGGGACACAGCCAAGAGACCCAGTACTTC. This encodes CASSSSPGHSQETQYF.

The chain joins TRBV7-2 to TRBJ2-3, with D hard to call. Germline V CDR1 and CDR2: SGHTA, FQGNSA. The germline V and J ends were trimmed by 1 base and 2 bases, with 7 bases remaining between them. The CDR3 is made up of 14 amino acids. CDR3 protein: CASSLVTNTDTQYF. DNA of the CDR3: TGTGCCAGCAGCTTAGTTACAAACACAGATACGCAGTATTTT. The whole variable domain, filled in from reference TRBV7-2 and TRBJ2-3, reads GAGVSQSPSNKVTEKGKDVELRCDPISGHTALYWYRQSLGQGLEFLIYFQGNSAPDKSGLPSDRFSAERTGGSVSTLTIQRTQQEDSAVYLCASSLVTNTDTQYFGPGTRLTVL.